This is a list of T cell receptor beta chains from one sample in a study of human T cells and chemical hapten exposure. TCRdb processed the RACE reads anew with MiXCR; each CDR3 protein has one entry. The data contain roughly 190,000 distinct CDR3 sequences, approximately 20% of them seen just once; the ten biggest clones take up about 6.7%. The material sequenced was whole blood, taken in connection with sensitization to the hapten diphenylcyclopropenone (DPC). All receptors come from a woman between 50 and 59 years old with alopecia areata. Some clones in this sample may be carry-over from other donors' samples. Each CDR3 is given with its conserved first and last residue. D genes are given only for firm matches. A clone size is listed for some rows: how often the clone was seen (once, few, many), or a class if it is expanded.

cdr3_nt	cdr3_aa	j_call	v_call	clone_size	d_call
TGCAGTGCTGGAGGGGTTGGGAACACTGAAGCTTTCTTT	CSAGGVGNTEAFF	TRBJ1-1	TRBV20-1	few	-
TGCGCCAGCAGACCGGGACAGGGGAGAACGACGAACACCGGGGAGCTGTTTTTT	CASRPGQGRTTNTGELFF	TRBJ2-2	TRBV5-1	-	TRBD1
TGCAGTGCTAGAGATGTACTAGCGGGGACCTACGAGCAGTACTTC	CSARDVLAGTYEQYF	TRBJ2-7	TRBV20-1	few	TRBD2
TGTGCCAGCAGTTTATCCGCGGTCGGGGAGCAGTACTTC	CASSLSAVGEQYF	TRBJ2-7	TRBV27	many	-
TGTGCCAGCCTAGCGGGAGGGCGTAGTGAGCAGTTCTTC	CASLAGGRSEQFF	TRBJ2-1	TRBV27	few	TRBD2
TGTGCCAGCAGCCAAGGACAGGGGTTCATCAAGAACACCGGGGAGCTGTTTTTT	CASSQGQGFIKNTGELFF	TRBJ2-2	TRBV3-1	few	TRBD1
TGCAGTGCTAGTTTTGGGGAAAAGGAGCTGTTTTTT	CSASFGEKELFF	TRBJ2-2	TRBV20-1	many	-
TGTGCCAGCAGCGGGACAGGGTTTTATGGCTACACCTTC	CASSGTGFYGYTF	TRBJ1-2	TRBV7-2	few	TRBD1
TGTGCCAGCAGTGAAGACAGGAACACTGAAGCTTTCTTT	CASSEDRNTEAFF	TRBJ1-1	TRBV6-4	-	-
TGCGCCAGCAGTGAGCAAAGGGCAGAGAAGGATGAGCAGTTCTTC	CASSEQRAEKDEQFF	TRBJ2-1	TRBV10-1	few	-
TGTGCCAGCAGCTTCGGGAGAAGGGGAATCGATGAAAAACTGTTTTTT	CASSFGRRGIDEKLFF	TRBJ1-4	TRBV7-9	few	-
TGCAGCGTCGCAGAGGGGGACTATGGCTACACCTTC	CSVAEGDYGYTF	TRBJ1-2	TRBV29-1	-	-
TGCGCCAGCAAGGAATCGGGGGAGACCCAGTACTTC	CASKESGETQYF	TRBJ2-5	TRBV5-1	-	-
TGTGCCAGCTCACCCACCATTGGGGAGAACACTGAAGCTTTCTTT	CASSPTIGENTEAFF	TRBJ1-1	TRBV18	many	-
TGCAGTGCGAGAGTGCCGACGTACAGGGAGCAGTTCTTC	CSARVPTYREQFF	TRBJ2-1	TRBV20-1	few	-
TGCGCCAGCAGCGTAGCCCTTGGAGAGACCCAGTACTTC	CASSVALGETQYF	TRBJ2-5	TRBV5-1	few	-
TGCGCCAGCAGCTTAGGTCAGGCGTACTACGAGCAGTACTTC	CASSLGQAYYEQYF	TRBJ2-7	TRBV5-1	few	-
TGTGCCAGCAGCTTTTTGGCCGACGCTTTTCCTTTGAGCACAGATACGCAGTATTTT	CASSFLADAFPLSTDTQYF	TRBJ2-3	TRBV5-5	few	-
TGCAGCGCCAACTCCGGCGGGCAGTTCTTC	CSANSGGQFF	TRBJ2-1	TRBV29-1	-	-
TGTGCCAGCAGTCCCACCCGGACTAGCGGGATCCTAGATACGCAGTATTTT	CASSPTRTSGILDTQYF	TRBJ2-3	TRBV12-3/TRBV12-4	-	TRBD2
TGTGCCAGCAGCTTAGGAGCCGGGACGGGGAATGAGCAGTTCTTC	CASSLGAGTGNEQFF	TRBJ2-1	TRBV7-9	-	-
TGCAGCGTCCGGACTAGCGGGAGAGGCGAGCAGTACTTC	CSVRTSGRGEQYF	TRBJ2-7	TRBV29-1	many	TRBD2
TGTGCCAGCAAGCCCCAGGGCGCCACAGATACGCAGTATTTT	CASKPQGATDTQYF	TRBJ2-3	TRBV12-3/TRBV12-4	-	-
TGTGCCACCAGTGACATGACCGGGACAGGGGACTCACCCCTCCACTTT	CATSDMTGTGDSPLHF	TRBJ1-6	TRBV24-1	-	TRBD1
TGCGCCAGCAGCAAGCAGGGTTCCACAGATACGCAGTATTTT	CASSKQGSTDTQYF	TRBJ2-3	TRBV5-1	-	-
TGTGCCAGCTCACCAGGGAGGGGTTCGTGGGATGGCTACACCTTC	CASSPGRGSWDGYTF	TRBJ1-2	TRBV18	-	-
TGTGCCAGCAGCTACGAAAGGGATGGCTACACCTTC	CASSYERDGYTF	TRBJ1-2	TRBV9	few	-
TGTGCCAGCAGTGAAGCGGGAGGGCATGGCGGGACCCAGTACTTC	CASSEAGGHGGTQYF	TRBJ2-5	TRBV6-1	-	TRBD2
TGCGCCAGCAGCCAAGATCAGGCCAGCTCCTACGAGCAGTACTTC	CASSQDQASSYEQYF	TRBJ2-7	TRBV4-1	-	-
TGTGCCAGCAGTGTTAGTCAGGTTGAAGCTTTCTTT	CASSVSQVEAFF	TRBJ1-1	TRBV2	few	-
TGTGCCAGTAGTTCTACCACCACTGTTGTTGGAAACACCATATATTTT	CASSSTTTVVGNTIYF	TRBJ1-3	TRBV19	-	-
TGCGCCAGCAGCTTGGCCCCTCAAGAAGTCGGTACCGGGGAGCTGTTTTTT	CASSLAPQEVGTGELFF	TRBJ2-2	TRBV5-1	-	-
TGCAGCGTTGAACCTTCAAACGTTGTGGGACGTGAGCAGTTCTTC	CSVEPSNVVGREQFF	TRBJ2-1	TRBV29-1	-	-
TGTGCCAGCAGTTTAAGAGCAGGTCCAAATGAGCAGTTCTTC	CASSLRAGPNEQFF	TRBJ2-1	TRBV12-3/TRBV12-4	-	-
TGCAGCGTGTCGTGGGGAAACACCATATATTTT	CSVSWGNTIYF	TRBJ1-3	TRBV29-1	-	-
TGTGCCAGCAGCAATGAAGGTTGGGCCAGCTCCTACAATGAGCAGTTCTTC	CASSNEGWASSYNEQFF	TRBJ2-1	TRBV5-6	-	-
TGTGCCAGCAGCCGCCACAGAAGTAGCACAGATACGCAGTATTTT	CASSRHRSSTDTQYF	TRBJ2-3	TRBV7-9	-	-
TGTGCAAGTCGCTTAGAGGCCGCCAGGGGGCGAATGATGAACACTGAAGCTTTCTTT	CASRLEAARGRMMNTEAFF	TRBJ1-1	TRBV12-2	few	-
TGCGCCAGCAGTGAGTCGAGTAACGGGGAGCTGTTTTTT	CASSESSNGELFF	TRBJ2-2	TRBV10-1	-	-
TGTGCCTCCCGGGACAAGGGGGATAACTATGGCTACACCTTC	CASRDKGDNYGYTF	TRBJ1-2	TRBV10-3	once	-
TGCAGTGCTAGACCAACCAGGGGGCAAAGCAATCAGCCCCAGCATTTT	CSARPTRGQSNQPQHF	TRBJ1-5	TRBV20-1	-	TRBD1
TGCAGCGTTGAGGCAGGGGCTGAAGCTTTCTTT	CSVEAGAEAFF	TRBJ1-1	TRBV29-1	few	-
TGTGCCAGTAGTTTGACAGGGGGACCGAACACCGGGGAGCTGTTTTTT	CASSLTGGPNTGELFF	TRBJ2-2	TRBV19	-	TRBD1
TGTGCCAGCAGTCCTCCGGGCCTCGGGCGCAAGGAGACCCAGTACTTC	CASSPPGLGRKETQYF	TRBJ2-5	TRBV7-8	-	-
TGCAGTGCTAGAGTGGTTAGCGGGAGGTCCTACAATGAGCAGTTCTTC	CSARVVSGRSYNEQFF	TRBJ2-1	TRBV20-1	few	TRBD2
TGTGCCAGCAGTCAAGATACAGGGTTCGAGACCCAGTACTTC	CASSQDTGFETQYF	TRBJ2-5	TRBV2	-	-
TGTGCCAGCAGGTTAGGTCAGCCCCAGCATTTT	CASRLGQPQHF	TRBJ1-5	TRBV2	-	-